This T cell receptor beta chain was sequenced during a study of T cells after yellow fever vaccination. MiXCR, run by TCRdb on the 5' RACE reads, gives a single entry per CDR3 protein. Of tens of thousands of distinct CDR3 sequences in the sample, less than 8.5% were seen once. This clonotype was counted ten times or more. The antigen is undetermined. Findings and limits, study-wide: Most primary-vaccination clones recurred post-booster (roughly 96% CD4, around 90% CD8). Relatively few clonotypes were ones that appeared in both CD4 and CD8 compartments.

This CDR3 is built from 15 residues. From germline, CDR1 is KGHSH and CDR2 LQKENI. The V and J ends lost 3 bases and 3 bases respectively, with 15 bases between them. The source of this sequence is a man aged 30 to 45 who received the YFV17D yellow fever vaccine. The J gene is TRBJ2-7, the V gene TRBV18, with a weak D call TRBD1 (7 bases). The material sequenced was CD8+ T cells sorted from PBMCs, taken 15 days after the yellow fever booster vaccination. The CDR3, as DNA: TGTGCCAGCTCACCGGTGGCGGGACAGAACTACGAGCAGTACTTC. As protein: CASSPVAGQNYEQYF.